This TCR beta chain was identified during a study of human T cells and chemical hapten exposure. Study as a whole: Readings were taken at 6 days from patch tests that had applied 0.01% DPC to the upper back.

Time point meaning: pre-sensitization, week 0. Regarding treatment: therapeutic diphenylcyclopropenone sensitization with weekly scalp DPC. Turning to this clonotype: Its antigen is unknown.

The study's findings and limits: Versus controls, significantly more large CDR3 similarity clusters arose from expanded TCRs.

Germline CDR1 LGHNA, CDR2 YNFKEQ. The V gene end was trimmed by 5 bases and the J gene end by 1 base; junction bases not matched to a gene: 7. This CDR3 has 17 residues. Single cDNA molecules in the library carried unique molecular identifiers attached during preparation. TCRdb processed the RACE reads anew with MiXCR; each CDR3 protein has one entry. Found here are about 250,000 distinct CDR3 sequences, roughly 7.7% of them singletons; the top ten hold more than 1%. This chain connects TRBV4-2 to TRBJ2-2; 10 positions agree with TRBD2. This receptor was taken from a man between 18 and 29 years old with alopecia areata. Some clones in this sample may be carry-over from other donors' samples. The specimen comprised whole blood, sampled in connection with sensitization to the hapten diphenylcyclopropenone (DPC). In DNA form, the CDR3 reads TGTGCCAGCAGCTCTAGCGGGGGAGCTCAGAACACCGGGGAGCTGTTTTTT. It encodes CASSSSGGAQNTGELFF.